The present T cell receptor beta chain was sequenced within a study of patients and donors after allogeneic stem cell transplantation. This clonotype turned up a few times. The germline V and J ends were trimmed by 3 bases and 4 bases, with 13 bases remaining between them. There are 14 residues in the CDR3. In germline, CDR1 is SGDLS, CDR2 YYNGEE. TCRdb re-called the RT-PCR reads through MiXCR, storing one row per CDR3 protein. In the table there are about 400,000 distinct CDR3 sequences, 16% of which are singletons. The sequenced sample was blood, either unsorted or a sorted T cell fraction (not recorded which). The clonotype comes from a human donor who was either an allogeneic HSCT recipient or a stem cell or donor lymphocyte infusion donor (not recorded which). It is not recorded whose cells these are; they may come from a transplant donor. The chain recombines TRBV9 with TRBJ1-2; TRBD1 is a possible D gene (5 bases). The CDR3 DNA follows: TGTGCCAGCAGCGGACAGACACAACTCTATGGCTACACCTTC. It codes for CASSGQTQLYGYTF. Looking up the rest from reference TRBV9 and TRBJ1-2 gives the full variable domain: DSGVTQTPKHLITATGQRVTLRCSPRSGDLSVYWYQQSLDQGLQFLIQYYNGEERAKGNILERFSAQQFPDLHSELNLSSLELGDSALYFCASSGQTQLYGYTFGSGTRLTVV.